This T cell receptor beta chain originates from a study of tumor-infiltrating lymphocytes in localized non-small cell lung cancer. Study in general: Each patient gave resected tumor and non-adjacent uninvolved lung tissue. The study, taken as a whole, reports: Different pieces of the same tissue were used for each assay. Recurrence-free survival showed no association with tumor T-cell fraction. T-cell fraction did not differ between immunotypes IM1 and IM2.

A word on this clone: Its specificity is not known.

Germline assignment: CDR1 SGHTA and CDR2 FQGNSA. The CDR3 sequence is 14 residues long. V lost 1 base to trimming and J lost 2 bases, with 9 bases between them. Clones were sequenced by immunoSEQ multiplex PCR, and TCRdb holds only the in-frame ones, with some missing. The table records over 10,000 clones, 60% to 85% of them present only once. The chain uses TRBV7-2 and TRBJ2-7; D uncertain. The clonotype originates from a human donor with non-small cell lung cancer. The material sequenced was lung tumor tissue. The CDR3 bases are TGTGCCAGCAGCTTAGTAGGATCTACCTACGAGCAGTACTTC. Encoded protein: CASSLVGSTYEQYF.